These 20 T cell receptor beta chains originate from one sample sequenced in a study of cytomegalovirus exposure and HLA in healthy donors. The PCR had 60 Vbeta and 13 Jbeta primers. Sequencing used immunoSEQ multiplex PCR; TCRdb keeps in-frame clones, though not all of them. The sample carries 120,000 to 150,000 clones, around 80% recorded once. The source material was PBMCs. The receptor source for this set is a man between 40 and 49 years old in good health and CMV-seropositive.

The genes are TRBV11-2 and TRBJ1-4; D unclear. Germline V gene data show CDR1 as SGHAT and CDR2 as FQNNGV. The CDR3 loop spans 12 amino acids. The V gene lost 2 bases and the J gene lost 8 bases, with 6 bases spanning the gap. CDR3 loop: CASSLLPEKLFF. The DNA for the CDR3 is TGTGCCAGCAGCTTACTCCCGGAAAAACTGTTTTTT.

The rearrangement links TRBV5-3 to TRBJ2-7; D gene ambiguous. TRBV5-3 counts as an open reading frame of uncertain function. Trimming pared 1 base from V and 3 bases from J, leaving 5 bases between. The CDR3 spans 12 residues. The DNA for the CDR3 is TGTGCCAGAAGCTTGTCGGGCTACGAGCAGTACTTC. Translated: CARSLSGYEQYF.

This clone was seen a few times. The chain combines TRBV7-2 with TRBJ2-2; 7 bases agree with TRBD1. Germline trimming cut 5 bases from V and 5 bases from J; bases unmatched to any gene: 8. Germline CDR1 SGHTA, CDR2 FQGNSA. CDR3 size: 15 residues. The CDR3 sequence is CASSTGQRITGELFF. The DNA of the CDR3 is TGTGCCAGCAGCACGGGACAGAGGATAACCGGGGAGCTGTTTTTT. The full variable domain, in which reference TRBV7-2 and TRBJ2-2 provide the parts outside the CDR3, is GAGVSQSPSNKVTEKGKDVELRCDPISGHTALYWYRQSLGQGLEFLIYFQGNSAPDKSGLPSDRFSAERTGGSVSTLTIQRTQQEDSAVYLCASSTGQRITGELFFGEGSRLTVL.

V usage is TRBV12-5 and J usage is TRBJ2-1; 8 nucleotides line up with TRBD1. J lost 6 bases, V lost 6 bases, and 4 bases had no gene match. Germline loops: CDR1 LGHNT, CDR2 FRNRAP. The CDR3 totals 13 residues. The CDR3 sequence: CASGVTGGNEQFF. DNA for the CDR3: TGTGCTAGTGGGGTTACAGGGGGCAATGAGCAGTTCTTC.

The CDR3 DNA sequence: TGTGCCAGCTCAACGACAGGCGCCCTTAATGAAAAACTGTTTTTT. Its translation: CASSTTGALNEKLFF. The V call is TRBV18, the J call TRBJ1-4; possible D gene TRBD1, 6 bases. CDR3 length: 15 residues. The V and J ends lost 5 bases and 4 bases respectively, with 14 bases between them. Germline loops: CDR1 KGHSH, CDR2 LQKENI.

There are a few counts of this clone. The rearrangement links TRBV6-1 to TRBJ1-5; 9 nucleotides line up with TRBD1. Germline CDR1 MNHNS, CDR2 SASEGT. V gave up 6 bases and J gave up 6 bases; unmatched junction bases: 6. This CDR3 has 14 residues. This CDR3 reads CASRRTGVRQPQHF. CDR3 DNA: TGTGCCAGCAGGCGGACAGGGGTTCGTCAGCCCCAGCATTTT.

This sequence joins TRBV30 and TRBJ2-3; 11 bases agree with TRBD2. The germline V gene encodes CDR1 GTSNPN and CDR2 SVGIG (reference sequence). The ends lost 5 bases at V and 4 bases at J; junction bases unmatched: 8. The CDR3 contains 15 residues. The CDR3 loop is CAWVAGGGVADTQYF. DNA for the CDR3: TGTGCCTGGGTAGCGGGAGGGGGGGTCGCAGATACGCAGTATTTT.

This chain links TRBV4-2 with TRBJ2-7, with D possibly being TRBD2 (5 bases). V was pared by 0 bases and J by 2 bases, with 17 bases between. The CDR3 loop spans 17 amino acids. In germline, CDR1 is LGHNA, CDR2 YNFKEQ. The CDR3 nucleotides read TGTGCCAGCAGCCAAGAGACGGACTCCCTGGGCGCCTACGAGCAGTACTTC. Translating gives CASSQETDSLGAYEQYF.

This clone appeared a few times. This chain connects TRBV19 to TRBJ1-5; possible D gene TRBD1, 6 bases. The V end lost 6 bases, the J end lost 8 bases, and 17 bases lay between the germline ends. The CDR3 runs to 14 residues. Per germline, CDR1 LNHDA and CDR2 SQIVND (reference sequence). This CDR3 reads CASSATGDWEPQHF. The CDR3 nucleotides read TGTGCCAGTAGCGCGACAGGCGACTGGGAGCCCCAGCATTTT.

The chain is built from TRBV10-1 and TRBJ1-4; TRBD1 matches 8 bases. CDR1 is WNHNN and CDR2 is SYGVQD in the germline V gene (reference sequence). CDR3 length: 15 amino acids. Trimming at V came to 10 bases and at J to 5 bases, leaving 12 bases not matched to a gene. The chain's CDR3 is CATGGGTGGNEKLFF. The CDR3 DNA reads TGCGCCACCGGAGGAGGAACAGGGGGAAATGAAAAACTGTTTTTT.

This chain joins TRBV5-1 and TRBJ1-1; 8 bases are a match to TRBD1. Germline assignment: CDR1 SGHRS and CDR2 YFSETQ. This CDR3 spans 16 amino acids. After removal of 4 bases from V and 0 bases from J, the junction contained 8 bases not matched to a gene. This CDR3 reads CASSTHGQGLNTEAFF. CDR3 sequence (DNA): TGCGCCAGCAGCACCCATGGACAGGGATTGAACACTGAAGCTTTCTTT.

The chain carries TRBV28 and TRBJ2-7, with D possibly matching TRBD1 (6 bases). Trimming removed 7 bases at V and 2 bases at J, with 12 bases between. The germline gives CDR1 MDHEN, CDR2 SYDVKM. This CDR3 comprises 13 residues. The CDR3 reads CASTRRGTYEQYF. DNA of the CDR3: TGTGCCAGCACCCGAAGGGGGACCTACGAGCAGTACTTC.

V and J are TRBV9 and TRBJ2-5, with 7 bases fitting TRBD2. Looked up from germline, CDR1 is SGDLS and CDR2 is YYNGEE. The J segment lost 2 bases and the V segment lost 0 bases, leaving 4 bases of the junction unmatched. There are 15 residues in the CDR3. As DNA, the CDR3 is TGTGCCAGCAGCGTAGCAGTGGGACTACAAGAGACCCAGTACTTC. Protein sequence: CASSVAVGLQETQYF. The full variable domain, completed using reference TRBV9 and TRBJ2-5, is DSGVTQTPKHLITATGQRVTLRCSPRSGDLSVYWYQQSLDQGLQFLIQYYNGEERAKGNILERFSAQQFPDLHSELNLSSLELGDSALYFCASSVAVGLQETQYFGPGTRLLVL.

V and J are TRBV11-3 and TRBJ2-3; 12 positions agree with TRBD2. CDR3 length equals 17 residues. With 5 bases clipped from V and 3 bases from J, the junction kept 9 bases outside the gene matches. CDR1 is SGHNT and CDR2 is YENEEA in the germline V gene. The CDR3 loop is CASSASSGRAFTDTQYF. CDR3 nucleotide sequence: TGTGCCAGCAGCGCCTCTAGCGGGAGGGCCTTTACAGATACGCAGTATTTT.

Only a few counts were recorded for this clone. The rearrangement links TRBV19 to TRBJ1-2; TRBD1 aligns across 7 bases. Germline-derived CDR1 and CDR2 are LNHDA and SQIVND (reference sequence). This CDR3 comprises 15 residues. V lost 5 bases and J lost 2; bases outside the gene matches: 8. The CDR3 DNA is TGTGCCAGTAGTTTCCCGACAGGGACGAACTATGGCTACACCTTC. Its protein is CASSFPTGTNYGYTF.

This chain connects TRBV7-8 to TRBJ1-1, with TRBD1 identical over 8 bases. CDR3 length equals 15 residues. Germline values: CDR1 SGHVS, CDR2 FQNEAQ. V lost 3 bases to trimming and J lost 6 bases; unmatched junction nucleotides: 9. The CDR3 protein is CASSFSSQGAAEAFF. The CDR3, as DNA: TGTGCCAGCAGCTTCTCCTCCCAGGGGGCCGCTGAAGCTTTCTTT.

The chain has TRBV15 and TRBJ1-6, with 10 positions matching TRBD1. The germline gives CDR1 LNHNV, CDR2 YYDKDF (reference sequence). Losses at the gene ends were 6 bases for V and 4 bases for J; bases not matched to a gene: 3. The CDR3 extends over 15 amino acids. In DNA, the CDR3 is TGTGCCACCAGACGGGACAGGGGTTATAATTCACCCCTCCACTTT. Its translation is CATRRDRGYNSPLHF. Complete variable domain (other parts from reference TRBV15 and TRBJ1-6): DAMVIQNPRYQVTQFGKPVTLSCSQTLNHNVMYWYQQKSSQAPKLLFHYYDKDFNNEADTPDNFQSRRPNTSFCFLDIRSPGLGDTAMYLCATRRDRGYNSPLHFGNGTRLTVT.

This clone was found once. The chain employs TRBV28 and TRBJ1-2; TRBD1 might be the D (5 bases). This CDR3 region has 15 residues. Trimming pared 4 bases from V and 5 bases from J, leaving 17 bases between. From germline, CDR1 is MDHEN and CDR2 SYDVKM. CDR3 protein: CASSSPDREWYGYTF. The CDR3 nucleotides are TGTGCCAGCAGTTCCCCCGACAGAGAGTGGTATGGCTACACCTTC.

The chain recombines TRBV7-2 with TRBJ2-7; D possibly corresponds to TRBD2 (7 bases). Trimming shortened V by 5 bases and J by 1 base, and 15 bases separated the two germline ends. This CDR3 contains 15 residues. The germline V gene encodes CDR1 SGHTA and CDR2 FQGNSA. CDR3 DNA: TGTGCCAGCAGCACGGGGGGCGCTTCTTCCTACGAGCAGTACTTC. It codes for CASSTGGASSYEQYF.

This sequence joins TRBV29-1 and TRBJ1-2; D unresolved. Trimming took 1 base from V and 3 from J, leaving 12 bases between them. Germline CDR1 is SQVTM and CDR2 is ANQGSEA. The CDR3 runs 14 residues. CDR3 coding DNA: TGCAGCGTTGAAGGGCTCGGGAGGGACTATGGCTACACCTTC. It is translated as CSVEGLGRDYGYTF.